The 11 T cell receptor beta chains in this list originate from one sample, sequenced in a study of T cells after posttransplantation cyclophosphamide. A marrow graft followed busulfan-fludarabine conditioning, with cyclophosphamide on days +3 and +4. Profiled with immunoSEQ multiplex PCR; TCRdb holds only in-frame clones, not every one. Sampling found thousands of clones, none seen once. The sequences come from PBMCs, collected after allogeneic stem cell transplant with posttransplant cyclophosphamide. Receptor source: a female patient in her 50s who received an allogeneic stem cell transplant from an unrelated donor, was CMV-positive, and had acute GVHD only. Some T cells here may be from the graft donor.

Ten or more counts support this clone. The V gene is TRBV7-9, the J gene TRBJ2-3; 8 bases are shared with TRBD2. Unmatched junction bases numbered 10, after V lost 4 bases and J lost 4 bases. From germline, CDR1 is SEHNR and CDR2 FQNEAQ (reference sequence). The CDR3 is made up of 16 amino acids. As DNA, the CDR3 is TGTGCCAGCAGCTCCCGGGAGGGCGAGATCCCAGATACGCAGTATTTT. It specifies CASSSREGEIPDTQYF.

This clone counts as medium-sized. V is TRBV25-1 and J is TRBJ1-1; D gene uncertain. Germline V gives CDR1 MGHDK, CDR2 SYGVNS. Trimming took 9 bases from V and 1 from J, leaving 9 bases between them. There are 12 residues in the CDR3. The CDR3 coding sequence is TGTGCCAGTTCCGGGTCGAACACTGAAGCTTTCTTT. This translates into CASSGSNTEAFF.

This clone is labeled as medium-sized (0.01 to 0.1%). The chain uses TRBV19 and TRBJ1-4, with 9 bases lining up with TRBD1. This CDR3 has 15 amino acids. The V and J ends lost 7 bases and 5 bases, in that order; junction bases with no gene match: 8. Germline values: CDR1 LNHDA, CDR2 SQIVND (reference sequence). The CDR3 nucleotides read TGTGCCAGTATGCCCACCGGGACAGGGAATGAAAAACTGTTTTTT. Amino acid sequence: CASMPTGTGNEKLFF.

This clone was observed many times. The chain joins TRBV11-1 to TRBJ1-2, with 9 bases aligning to TRBD1. CDR3 size: 14 residues. Germline V lookup: CDR1 SGHAT, CDR2 FQDESV (reference sequence). Trimming cost V 5 bases and J 3 bases; bases outside gene matches: 4. DNA for the CDR3: TGTGCCAGCAGCCCGGGACAGGGCCACTATGGCTACACCTTC. Protein product: CASSPGQGHYGYTF.

By its share, this clone is medium-sized. The genes are TRBV19 and TRBJ2-6; possible D gene TRBD1, 5 bases. Trimming took 5 bases from V and 0 from J, leaving 11 bases between them. Germline values: CDR1 LNHDA, CDR2 SQIVND (reference sequence). CDR3 length: 16 amino acids. CDR3 protein: CASSGFRDSGANVLTF. CDR3 nucleotide sequence: TGTGCCAGTAGTGGATTCAGGGACTCTGGGGCCAACGTCCTGACTTTC.

This clone was counted at least ten times. The genes are TRBV2 and TRBJ2-1; 10 nucleotides match TRBD2. The CDR3 is made up of 14 amino acids. Germline V gene sequence: CDR1 SNHLY, CDR2 FYNNEI. V lost 4 bases, J lost 8 bases, and 5 bases stayed unmatched. In nucleotides, the CDR3 is TGTGCCAGCAGTGCCTCTAGCGGGAGATATGAGCAGTTCTTC. As protein: CASSASSGRYEQFF.

This clone is judged medium-sized. The chain uses TRBV5-5 and TRBJ2-7; 10 bases agree with TRBD1. The CDR3 extends over 15 amino acids. V trimming: 4 bases; J trimming: 5 bases; junction bases outside the gene matches: 9. Germline CDR1 reads SGHKS; CDR2 reads YYEKEE (reference sequence). The DNA of the CDR3 is TGTGCCAGCAGCCTCCCGGACAGGGGGGTTAACGAGCAGTACTTC. Its translation: CASSLPDRGVNEQYF.

Ten or more counts support this clone. Distinct nucleotide sequences in the sample also encode this CDR3. The J gene is TRBJ2-1, the V gene TRBV7-9; 11 bases match TRBD2. The CDR3 has 15 residues. The germline gives CDR1 SEHNR, CDR2 FQNEAQ (reference sequence). Trimming at V came to 3 bases and at J to 8 bases, leaving 6 bases not matched to a gene. The CDR3 reads CASSFLLAGADEQFF. The CDR3, as DNA: TGTGCCAGCAGCTTCTTACTAGCGGGGGCAGATGAGCAGTTCTTC. The variable domain in full, completed from reference TRBV7-9 and TRBJ2-1, reads DTGVSQNPRHKITKRGQNVTFRCDPISEHNRLYWYRQTLGQGPEFLTYFQNEAQLEKSRLLSDRFSAERPKGSFSTLEIQRTEQGDSAMYLCASSFLLAGADEQFFGPGTRLTVL.

In its sample, this clone was seen many times. The V gene is TRBV7-2, the J gene TRBJ1-1; D might be TRBD1 (6 bases). The CDR3 sequence is 15 residues long. CDR1 is SGHTA, CDR2 FQGNSA, per germline. Trimming left V 5 bases short and J 1 base short, with 14 bases between. The CDR3 DNA is TGTGCCAGCAGCGAACTCCCGGGACAGAACACTGAAGCTTTCTTT. Its protein is CASSELPGQNTEAFF.

This clone was recorded at least ten times. The chain carries TRBV5-6 and TRBJ2-3; TRBD2 aligns across 8 bases. Losses at the gene ends were 3 bases for V and 6 bases for J; bases not matched to a gene: 21. The CDR3 runs to 19 residues. CDR1 and CDR2 from the germline V gene are SGHDT and YYEEEE. The chain's CDR3 is CASSWGDYDTSGFRDTQYF. DNA for the CDR3: TGTGCCAGCAGCTGGGGTGATTACGACACTAGCGGTTTTAGGGATACGCAGTATTTT.

The V call is TRBV28, the J call TRBJ1-2; D gene uncertain. V was clipped by 3 bases and J by 1 base, with 12 bases between them. The CDR3 sequence is 15 residues long. Germline V CDR1 and CDR2: MDHEN, SYDVKM. The CDR3 sequence is CASSFLPGDNYGYTF. CDR3 in DNA: TGTGCCAGCAGTTTCCTCCCCGGAGATAACTATGGCTACACCTTC.